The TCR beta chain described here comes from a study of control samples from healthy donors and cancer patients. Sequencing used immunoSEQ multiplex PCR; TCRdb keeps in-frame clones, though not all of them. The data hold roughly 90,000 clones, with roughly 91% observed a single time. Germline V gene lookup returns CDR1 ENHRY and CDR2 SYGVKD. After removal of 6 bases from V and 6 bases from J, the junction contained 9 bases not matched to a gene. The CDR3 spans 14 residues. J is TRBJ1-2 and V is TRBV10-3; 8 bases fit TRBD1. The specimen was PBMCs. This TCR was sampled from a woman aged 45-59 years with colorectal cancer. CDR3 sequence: CAIRAGTGYNGYTF. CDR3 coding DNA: TGTGCCATCAGAGCCGGGACAGGTTATAATGGCTACACCTTC.